This T cell receptor beta chain was recorded in a study of early T cells in non-severe SARS-CoV-2 infection. Study in general: Unpaired chains resulted from sequencing bulk RNA of unsorted whole blood.

Each cDNA molecule carried a unique molecular identifier. TCRdb ran MiXCR on the 5' RACE reads and lists one entry per CDR3 protein. The sample includes 68,000 or so distinct CDR3 sequences, over 9% of them seen just once. Trimming took 0 bases from V and 8 from J, leaving 10 bases between them. The CDR3 is made up of 12 amino acids. Germline CDR1 is SQVTM and CDR2 is ANQGSEA. This clonotype originated in an adult who was a healthcare worker with PCR-confirmed SARS-CoV-2 infection or an uninfected control (not recorded which). This chain uses TRBV29-1 with TRBJ1-2; D unresolved. Sequencing input: whole blood. CDR3 bases: TGCAGCGTTGAAGACCGAATGATCGGCTACACCTTC. Encoded protein: CSVEDRMIGYTF.